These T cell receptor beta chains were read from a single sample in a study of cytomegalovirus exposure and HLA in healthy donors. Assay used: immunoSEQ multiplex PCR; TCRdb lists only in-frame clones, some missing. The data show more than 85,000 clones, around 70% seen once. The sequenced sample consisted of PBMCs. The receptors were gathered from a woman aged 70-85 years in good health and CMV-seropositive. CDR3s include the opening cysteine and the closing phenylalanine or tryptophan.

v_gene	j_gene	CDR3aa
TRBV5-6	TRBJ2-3	CASSTPAGGPRGDTQYF
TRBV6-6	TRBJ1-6	CASSYSGQGQSPLHF
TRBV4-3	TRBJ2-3	CASSGLAGDTQYF
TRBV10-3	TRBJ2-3	CAILGGLADTQYF
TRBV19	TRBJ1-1	CASTKGGGVNTEAFF
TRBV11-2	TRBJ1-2	CASSPTGFYGYTF
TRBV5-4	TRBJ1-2	CASSGDRGTAGYTF
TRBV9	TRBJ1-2	CASSVGTGRNGYTF
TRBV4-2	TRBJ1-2	CASSPNDRDYGYTF
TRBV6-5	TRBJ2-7	CASTPLAGGEQYF
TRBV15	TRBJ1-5	CATSRAGGAGNQPQHF
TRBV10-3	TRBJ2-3	CAISELAGGTDTQYF